Below are 8 T cell receptor beta chains sequenced from a single sample in a study of shared clonotypes between healthy human individuals. The assay was immunoSEQ multiplex PCR, and TCRdb's table has in-frame clones only and misses some. The data show about 480,000 clones, nearly 80% seen once. Sequenced input: PBMCs. The receptors here all came from a middle-aged woman in good health. Some clones in this sample may be carry-over from other donors' samples.

The rearrangement links TRBV5-6 to TRBJ2-1; 8 bases align to TRBD2. J was trimmed by 4 bases and V by 3 bases; bases with no gene match: 12. The germline V gene has CDR1 SGHDT and CDR2 YYEEEE. This CDR3 spans 17 amino acids. The CDR3 is CASSSPATSGLYNEQFF. The CDR3 bases are TGTGCCAGCAGCTCCCCCGCAACTAGCGGATTATACAATGAGCAGTTCTTC.

The chain carries TRBV9 and TRBJ2-1, with 8 bases fitting TRBD2. Per germline, CDR1 SGDLS and CDR2 YYNGEE. Trimming took 3 bases from V and 8 from J; bases not matched to a gene: 7. The CDR3 sequence is 14 residues long. The CDR3 DNA reads as TGTGCCAGCAGCGAGGACTGGCGGGAGGATGAGCAGTTCTTC. Encoded protein: CASSEDWREDEQFF.

This clone has a single count. This rearrangement joins TRBV18 to TRBJ2-3; TRBD2 aligns across 13 bases. Germline CDR1 KGHSH, CDR2 LQKENI. This CDR3 comprises 16 residues. The J segment lost 2 bases and the V segment lost 3 bases, leaving 2 bases of the junction unmatched. The CDR3 bases are TGTGCCAGCTCACCGGGACTAGCGGGAACCACAGATACGCAGTATTTT. This encodes CASSPGLAGTTDTQYF.

The V gene is TRBV19, the J gene TRBJ1-2; 8 bases align to TRBD1. Germline trimming cut 4 bases from V and 9 bases from J; bases unmatched to any gene: 4. CDR1 is LNHDA and CDR2 is SQIVND in the germline V gene (reference sequence). The CDR3 sequence is 12 residues long. For the CDR3, the DNA is TGTGCCAGTAGTACAGGGGGCGTGAGCTACACCTTC. It translates to CASSTGGVSYTF. Using reference TRBV19 and TRBJ1-2 for the parts outside the CDR3, the full variable domain is DGGITQSPKYLFRKEGQNVTLSCEQNLNHDAMYWYRQDPGQGLRLIYYSQIVNDFQKGDIAEGYSVSREKKESFPLTVTSAQKNPTAFYLCASSTGGVSYTFGSGTRLTVV.

In this sample, this clone turned up a few times. The V and J genes are TRBV27 and TRBJ2-2, with D possibly being TRBD1 (7 bases). Deletions cut 5 bases from V and 5 bases from J, with 18 bases between. The CDR3 is 16 residues long. Germline CDR1 reads MNHEY; CDR2 reads SMNVEV (reference sequence). The CDR3 sequence: CASSPLGRGETGELFF. In DNA form, the CDR3 reads TGTGCCAGCAGTCCCTTGGGCAGGGGGGAGACCGGGGAGCTGTTTTTT.

V is TRBV7-6 and J is TRBJ2-1, with D perhaps TRBD1 (5 bases). This CDR3 comprises 12 residues. With 3 bases removed from V and 8 bases from J, the gap between germline ends came to 8 bases. Germline lookup yields CDR1 SGHVS and CDR2 FNYEAQ. CDR3 sequence reads: CASSFVGDEQFF. For the CDR3, the DNA is TGTGCCAGCAGCTTTGTAGGGGATGAGCAGTTCTTC.

This chain uses TRBV29-1 with TRBJ2-1; 9 bases align to TRBD1. Germline CDR1 and CDR2: SQVTM and ANQGSEA. V lost 7 bases, J lost 9 bases, and 10 bases stayed unmatched. CDR3 size: 13 residues. CDR3 loop: CSARETGGSEQFF. DNA of the CDR3: TGCAGCGCCAGGGAAACAGGGGGCAGTGAGCAGTTCTTC.

This clone was detected many times. The chain employs TRBV6-5 and TRBJ1-1; no definite D call. Germline-derived CDR1 and CDR2 are MNHEY and SVGAGI. Trimming removed 5 bases from V and 4 bases from J, with 8 bases in between. This CDR3 spans 12 amino acids. The CDR3, as DNA: TGTGCCAGCAGTCAAACTTCCACTGAAGCTTTCTTT. Amino acid sequence: CASSQTSTEAFF.